The 5 T cell receptor beta chains presented below share a single source sample, sequenced in a study of OX40 agonist ivuxolimab in advanced cancers. The protocol was immunoSEQ multiplex PCR, while the TCRdb copy is restricted to in-frame clones and leaves out a portion. Of about 120,000 clones detected, around nine tenths appear once; the ten largest clones hold approximately 0.29%. The sample was CD4+ or CD8+ T cells sorted from blood, taken in a trial of the OX40 agonist ivuxolimab. The receptors here all came from an adult with an advanced solid tumor such as melanoma, head and neck, liver or kidney cancer.

The V call is TRBV5-4, the J call TRBJ2-1; D ambiguous. This CDR3 comprises 12 residues. The V gene lost 4 bases and the J gene lost 7 bases, with 9 bases spanning the gap. The V gene's germline CDR1 is SGHNT and CDR2 YYREEE (reference sequence). This CDR3 is CASSAGSNEQFF. The CDR3, as DNA: TGTGCCAGCAGCGCCGGCTCGAATGAGCAGTTCTTC.

DNA of the CDR3: TGTGCCAGCAGCTTAGGGGACACCGCGACCCAAGAGACCCAGTACTTC. Translation gives CASSLGDTATQETQYF. The chain combines TRBV7-9 with TRBJ2-5, with D perhaps TRBD1 (6 bases). Germline-derived CDR1 and CDR2 are SEHNR and FQNEAQ (reference sequence). There are 16 residues in the CDR3. The V end lost 1 base, the J end lost 1 base, and 13 bases lay between the germline ends.

Here the CDR3 DNA reads TGTGCCAGCAGCGTAGCGATTACTAGCGGGGGGGCCTACTACGAGCAGTACTTC. Its translation: CASSVAITSGGAYYEQYF. This chain uses TRBV9 with TRBJ2-7, with 13 bases aligning to TRBD2. Germline V lookup: CDR1 SGDLS, CDR2 YYNGEE. The V segment lost 0 bases and the J segment 3 bases; nucleotides outside the gene matches: 9. The CDR3 has 18 amino acids.

The J gene is TRBJ1-5, the V gene TRBV7-2, with D unresolved. V was clipped by 7 bases and J by 4 bases, with 11 bases between them. Germline V gene lookup returns CDR1 SGHTA and CDR2 FQGNSA. The CDR3 spans 13 residues. In DNA form, the CDR3 reads TGTGCCAGCATCTTTAGCCCGAATCAGCCCCAGCATTTT. Translating gives CASIFSPNQPQHF.

The V call is TRBV5-1, the J call TRBJ1-2; a possible D gene is TRBD1 (5 bases). Trimming cost V 6 bases and J 3 bases, with 15 bases left between them. This CDR3 is 14 amino acids long. Germline CDR1 SGHRS, CDR2 YFSETQ. The CDR3 bases are TGCGCCAGCACCCCGGGGAGGGGTGACTATGGCTACACCTTC. This encodes CASTPGRGDYGYTF.